This T cell receptor (beta chain) originates from a study of T cells after posttransplantation cyclophosphamide. Details on this clone: The antigen is not known.

This CDR3 is 12 amino acids long. CDR1 and CDR2 from the germline V gene are SEHNR and FQNEAQ (reference sequence). Deletions cut 4 bases from V and 2 bases from J, with 4 bases between. Study-level findings and limits: Skin or GI-infiltrating T cells shared few TRB sequences with blood.

Assay: immunoSEQ multiplex PCR; the TCRdb copy retains only in-frame clones and omits some. The table includes some 14,000 clones, under 85% detected once. This receptor was obtained from a man aged 45-65 years. Specimen: memory CD4+ T cells sorted from PBMCs. The V and J genes are TRBV7-9 and TRBJ2-3; unclear D gene. The CDR3 here is CASSSVTDTQYF. The CDR3 DNA is TGTGCCAGCAGCTCCGTCACAGATACGCAGTATTTT.